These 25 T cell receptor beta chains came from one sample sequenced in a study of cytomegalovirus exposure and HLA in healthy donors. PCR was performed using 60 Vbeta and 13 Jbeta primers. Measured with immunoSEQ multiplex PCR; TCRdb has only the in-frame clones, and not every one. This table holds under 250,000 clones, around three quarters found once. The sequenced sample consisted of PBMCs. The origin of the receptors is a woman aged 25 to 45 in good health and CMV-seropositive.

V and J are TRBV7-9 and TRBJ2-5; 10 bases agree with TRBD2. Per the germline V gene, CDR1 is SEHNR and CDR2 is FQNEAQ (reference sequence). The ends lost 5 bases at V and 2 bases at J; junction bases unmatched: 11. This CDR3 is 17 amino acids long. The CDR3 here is CASSPQLERGGQETQYF. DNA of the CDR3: TGTGCCAGCAGCCCCCAGCTGGAGCGGGGGGGGCAAGAGACCCAGTACTTC. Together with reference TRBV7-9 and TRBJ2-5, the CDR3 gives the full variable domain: DTGVSQNPRHKITKRGQNVTFRCDPISEHNRLYWYRQTLGQGPEFLTYFQNEAQLEKSRLLSDRFSAERPKGSFSTLEIQRTEQGDSAMYLCASSPQLERGGQETQYFGPGTRLLVL.

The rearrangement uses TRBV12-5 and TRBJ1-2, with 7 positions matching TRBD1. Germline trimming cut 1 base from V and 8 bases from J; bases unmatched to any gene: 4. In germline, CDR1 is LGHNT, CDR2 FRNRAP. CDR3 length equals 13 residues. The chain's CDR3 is CASGLDTGVGYTF. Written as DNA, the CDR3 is TGTGCTAGTGGTTTGGACACAGGGGTAGGCTACACCTTC.

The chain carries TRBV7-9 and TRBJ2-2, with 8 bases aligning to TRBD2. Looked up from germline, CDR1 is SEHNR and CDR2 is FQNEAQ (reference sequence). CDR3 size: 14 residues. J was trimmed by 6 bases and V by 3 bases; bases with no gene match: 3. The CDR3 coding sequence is TGTGCCAGCAGCTTCCGGCGGGGGGCCGGGGAGCTGTTTTTT. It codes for CASSFRRGAGELFF.

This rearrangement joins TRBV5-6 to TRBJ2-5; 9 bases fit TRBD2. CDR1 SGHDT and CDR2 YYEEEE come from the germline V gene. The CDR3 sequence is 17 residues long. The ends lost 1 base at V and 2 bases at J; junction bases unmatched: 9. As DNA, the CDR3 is TGTGCCAGCAGCTTGTGGGGTAGCGGGGGCCCTCAAGAGACCCAGTACTTC. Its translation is CASSLWGSGGPQETQYF.

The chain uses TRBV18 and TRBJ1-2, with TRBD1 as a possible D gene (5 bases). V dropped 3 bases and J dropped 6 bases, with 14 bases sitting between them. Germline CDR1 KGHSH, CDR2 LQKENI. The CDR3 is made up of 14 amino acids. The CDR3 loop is CASSPDQGVDGYTF. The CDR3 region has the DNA TGTGCCAGCTCACCGGACCAGGGTGTTGATGGCTACACCTTC.

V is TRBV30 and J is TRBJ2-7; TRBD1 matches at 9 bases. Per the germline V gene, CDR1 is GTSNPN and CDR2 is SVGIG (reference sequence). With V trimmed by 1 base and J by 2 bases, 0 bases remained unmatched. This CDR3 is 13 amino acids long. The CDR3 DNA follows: TGTGCCTGGAGTGGGACAGGGGCCTACGAGCAGTACTTC. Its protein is CAWSGTGAYEQYF.

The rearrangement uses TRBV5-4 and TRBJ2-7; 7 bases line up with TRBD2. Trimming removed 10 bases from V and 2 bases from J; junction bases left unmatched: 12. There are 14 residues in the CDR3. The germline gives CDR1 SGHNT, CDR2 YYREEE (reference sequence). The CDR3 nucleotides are TGTGCCGTCCTCTCGGCGGGAGTTCCCTACGAGCAGTACTTC. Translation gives CAVLSAGVPYEQYF.

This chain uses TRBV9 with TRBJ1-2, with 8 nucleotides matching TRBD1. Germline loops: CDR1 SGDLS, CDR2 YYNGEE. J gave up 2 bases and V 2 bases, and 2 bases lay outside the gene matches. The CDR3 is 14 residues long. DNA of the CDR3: TGTGCCAGCAGCGTGCAGGGGGCGAACTATGGCTACACCTTC. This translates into CASSVQGANYGYTF.

The CDR3 loop is CASRRYPQETQYF. The DNA for the CDR3 is TGTGCCAGCAGGAGATACCCCCAAGAGACCCAGTACTTC. The V and J genes are TRBV5-6 and TRBJ2-5; no definite D call. Looked up from germline, CDR1 is SGHDT and CDR2 is YYEEEE. The CDR3 is made up of 13 amino acids. Trimming took off 5 bases at V and 1 base at J, with 9 bases between the two ends. Combining the CDR3 with reference TRBV5-6 and TRBJ2-5 gives the whole variable domain DAGVTQSPTHLIKTRGQQVTLRCSPKSGHDTVSWYQQALGQGPQFIFQYYEEEERQRGNFPDRFSGHQFPNYSSELNVNALLLGDSALYLCASRRYPQETQYFGPGTRLLVL.

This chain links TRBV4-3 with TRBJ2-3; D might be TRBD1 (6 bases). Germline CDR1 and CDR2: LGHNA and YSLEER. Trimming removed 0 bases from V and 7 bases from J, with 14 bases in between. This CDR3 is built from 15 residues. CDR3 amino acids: CASSQERGLTYTQYF. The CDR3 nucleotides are TGCGCCAGCAGCCAAGAAAGGGGGTTGACATATACGCAGTATTTT.

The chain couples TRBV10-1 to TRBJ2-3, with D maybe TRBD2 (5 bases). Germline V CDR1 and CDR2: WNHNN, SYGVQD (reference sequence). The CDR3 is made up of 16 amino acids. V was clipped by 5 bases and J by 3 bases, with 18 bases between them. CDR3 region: CASSRPGPEGTDTQYF. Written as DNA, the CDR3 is TGCGCCAGCAGTCGGCCAGGTCCCGAGGGAACAGATACGCAGTATTTT.

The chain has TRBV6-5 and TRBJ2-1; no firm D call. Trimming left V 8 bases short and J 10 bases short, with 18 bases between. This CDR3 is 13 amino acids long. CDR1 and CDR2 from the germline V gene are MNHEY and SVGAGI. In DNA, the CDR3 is TGTGCCAGCGGCTTCACCCCGCCATACGAGCAGTTCTTC. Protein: CASGFTPPYEQFF.

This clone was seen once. CDR3 residues: CASSYLGQGPLELFF. The CDR3 DNA follows: TGTGCCAGCAGTTACTTGGGACAGGGTCCATTGGAGCTGTTTTTT. The chain links TRBV6-5 to TRBJ2-2; 9 bases match TRBD1. Germline V lookup: CDR1 MNHEY, CDR2 SVGAGI. The ends lost 1 base at V and 10 bases at J; junction bases unmatched: 7. The CDR3 spans 15 residues.

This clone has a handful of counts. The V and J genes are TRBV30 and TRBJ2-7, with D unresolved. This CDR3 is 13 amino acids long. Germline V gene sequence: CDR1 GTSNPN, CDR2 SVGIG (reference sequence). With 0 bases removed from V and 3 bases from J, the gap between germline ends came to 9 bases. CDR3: CAWSVPAIYEQYF. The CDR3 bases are TGTGCCTGGAGTGTACCTGCGATCTACGAGCAGTACTTC.

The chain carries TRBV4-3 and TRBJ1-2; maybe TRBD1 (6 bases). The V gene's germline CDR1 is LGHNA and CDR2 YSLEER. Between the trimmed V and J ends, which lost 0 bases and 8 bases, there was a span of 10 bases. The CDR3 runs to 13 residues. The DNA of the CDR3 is TGCGCCAGCAGCCAAGAGGGGGCATGGGGCTACACCTTC. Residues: CASSQEGAWGYTF.

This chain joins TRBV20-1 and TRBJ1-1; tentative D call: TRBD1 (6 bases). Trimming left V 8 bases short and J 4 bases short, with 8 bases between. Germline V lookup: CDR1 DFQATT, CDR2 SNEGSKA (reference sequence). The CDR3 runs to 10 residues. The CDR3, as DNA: TGCAGTTTAGGGGGCACTGAAGCTTTCTTT. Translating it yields CSLGGTEAFF.

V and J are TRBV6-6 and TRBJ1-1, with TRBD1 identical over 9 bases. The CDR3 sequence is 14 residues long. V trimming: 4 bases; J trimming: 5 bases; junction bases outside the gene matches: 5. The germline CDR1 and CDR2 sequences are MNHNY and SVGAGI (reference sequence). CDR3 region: CASSLGQGGTEAFF. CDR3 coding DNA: TGTGCCAGCAGTTTGGGACAGGGAGGAACTGAAGCTTTCTTT.

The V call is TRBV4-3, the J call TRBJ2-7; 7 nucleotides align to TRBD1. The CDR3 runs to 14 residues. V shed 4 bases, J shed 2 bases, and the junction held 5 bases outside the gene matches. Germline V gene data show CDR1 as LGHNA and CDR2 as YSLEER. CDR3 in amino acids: CASSRHQGAYEQYF. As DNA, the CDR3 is TGCGCCAGCAGCCGACACCAGGGGGCCTACGAGCAGTACTTC.

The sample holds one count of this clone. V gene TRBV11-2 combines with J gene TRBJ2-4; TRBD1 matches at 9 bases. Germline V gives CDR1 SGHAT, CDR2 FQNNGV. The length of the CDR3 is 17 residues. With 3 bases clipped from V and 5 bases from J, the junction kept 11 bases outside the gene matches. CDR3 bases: TGTGCCAGCAGCTTGAACCCGGGACAGGGTTATGAAAACATTCAGTACTTC. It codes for CASSLNPGQGYENIQYF.

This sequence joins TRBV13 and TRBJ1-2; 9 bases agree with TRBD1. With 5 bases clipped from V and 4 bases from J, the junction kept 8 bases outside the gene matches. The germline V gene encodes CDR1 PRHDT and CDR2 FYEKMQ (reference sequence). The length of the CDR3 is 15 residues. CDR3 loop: CASSIRDRVIYGYTF. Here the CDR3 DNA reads TGTGCCAGCAGCATCCGGGACAGGGTAATCTATGGCTACACCTTC.

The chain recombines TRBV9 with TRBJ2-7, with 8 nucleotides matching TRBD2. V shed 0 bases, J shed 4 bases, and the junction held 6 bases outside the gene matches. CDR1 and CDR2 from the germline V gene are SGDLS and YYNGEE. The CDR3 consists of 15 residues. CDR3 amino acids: CASSVGAGGGYEQYF. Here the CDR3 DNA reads TGTGCCAGCAGCGTAGGGGCGGGAGGAGGATACGAGCAGTACTTC.

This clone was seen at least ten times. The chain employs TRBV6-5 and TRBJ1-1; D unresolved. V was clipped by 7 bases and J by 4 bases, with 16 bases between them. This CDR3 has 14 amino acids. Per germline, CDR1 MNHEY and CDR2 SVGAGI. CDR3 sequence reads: CASIKNPLGTEAFF. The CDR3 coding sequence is TGTGCCAGCATCAAAAACCCCCTCGGCACTGAAGCTTTCTTT.

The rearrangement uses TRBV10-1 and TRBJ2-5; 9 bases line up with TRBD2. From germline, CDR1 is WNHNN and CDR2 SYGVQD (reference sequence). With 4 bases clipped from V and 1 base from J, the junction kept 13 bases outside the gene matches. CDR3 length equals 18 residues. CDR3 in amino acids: CASSGKREESKFQETQYF. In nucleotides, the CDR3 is TGCGCCAGCAGTGGCAAGCGGGAGGAGTCGAAGTTCCAAGAGACCCAGTACTTC.

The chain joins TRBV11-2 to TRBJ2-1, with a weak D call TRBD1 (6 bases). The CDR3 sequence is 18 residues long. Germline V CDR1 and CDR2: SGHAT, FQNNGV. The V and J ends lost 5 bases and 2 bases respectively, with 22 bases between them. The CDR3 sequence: CASSAGQSGPEAYNEQFF. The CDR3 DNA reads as TGTGCCAGCAGCGCCGGACAGTCCGGACCTGAAGCCTACAATGAGCAGTTCTTC.

This CDR3 reads CASSPGSGQRNEKLFF. CDR3 sequence (DNA): TGTGCCAGCAGCCCGGGGTCGGGACAGCGAAATGAAAAACTGTTTTTT. The gene calls are TRBV7-8 and TRBJ1-4, with 7 nucleotides matching TRBD1. J lost 5 bases, V lost 5 bases, and 11 bases had no gene match. Germline V lookup: CDR1 SGHVS, CDR2 FQNEAQ. The CDR3 runs 16 residues. The whole variable domain, remainder taken from reference TRBV7-8 and TRBJ1-4, is GAGVSQSPRYKVAKRGQDVALRCDPISGHVSLFWYQQALGQGPEFLTYFQNEAQLDKSGLPSDRFFAERPEGSVSTLKIQRTQQEDSAVYLCASSPGSGQRNEKLFFGSGTQLSVL.